This note documents a single T cell receptor (beta chain) sequence. This clone has only one observation. The antigen this receptor binds is unknown. No per-base quality is available; no much larger clone lies one base away. V is pruned by 3 bases and J by 8 bases, leaving 3 bases of the junction without a gene match. Inclusive of the bounding cysteine and phenylalanine, the CDR3 is 13 residues long. Only CDR3 DNA is held: 39 bases, read in frame from base 1. The germline V gene yields SGHVS for CDR1 and FNYEAQ for CDR2. Whole blood was collected in K2EDTA tubes by collaborating institutions according to the institutions' own protocols. For TCRbeta analysis, collaborator samples were shipped as frozen whole blood, as isolated PBMCs, or as DNA extracted from either sample type. TCRbeta CDR3 regions were amplified from genomic DNA by means of the immunoSEQ Assay, a bias-controlled multiplex PCR. The paper's data handling went like this. The number of nucleated cells in each sample was estimated by amplification of reference gene primers within the assay. Sequence reads were collapsed and filtered to measure the absolute abundance of every unique TCRbeta CDR3 rearrangement. Productive Simpson clonality was computed per sample as the square root of Simpson's diversity index over productive rearrangements. Held by TCRdb, this immuneACCESS table contains in-frame sequences only and omits some clones. Under half of the omission traces to an unresolved V gene where checked; the cause of the rest is unknown. V and J calls and clone size are copied from that table; D and trimming were computed from the DNA. For this sample there are some 180,000 clones; about four fifths appear just once. Around 6.9% of the sample lies in the top ten.

The record originates from a study of blood T cell repertoires in COVID-19 (dated by TCRdb to 2020 to 2021). Background on the whole study: The collaborator samples originated in the United States, Italy and Spain and spanned the acute and convalescent phases of COVID-19. The material from the prospective study consisted of cDNA or gDNA derived from T cells, B-cell-depleted T cells, or PBMCs. Subjects who had been exposed to COVID-19, were actively infected with it, or had recovered from it provided the deeply sampled blood TCRbeta repertoires that made up the dataset. The repertoires were made available in a free public database intended to serve as a resource for research on the immune response to SARS-CoV-2. The samples were drawn from the first 160 participants of the ongoing ImmuneRACE study and from 1,200 or so subjects provided by 6 global collaborators. The sample metadata nearly always contained a de-identified subject ID, COVID-19 status, age in years and sex. Where HLA class I and class II types were available, the types were taken from metadata supplied by the sample provider, not from assay-based typing.

General findings and caveats noted by the study authors: The quantity of clinical and demographic metadata differed by source and by participant and was supplied without curation.

The chain uses TRBV7-6 and TRBJ2-1; TRBD1 fits 8 bases in the junction. The sample was peripheral blood. This TCR came from a man aged 55-75 years with acute or convalescent COVID-19. Read as DNA, the sequence is TGTGCCAGCAGCTTCGGACAGGGTTATGAGCAGTTCTTC. This sequence encodes CASSFGQGYEQFF.